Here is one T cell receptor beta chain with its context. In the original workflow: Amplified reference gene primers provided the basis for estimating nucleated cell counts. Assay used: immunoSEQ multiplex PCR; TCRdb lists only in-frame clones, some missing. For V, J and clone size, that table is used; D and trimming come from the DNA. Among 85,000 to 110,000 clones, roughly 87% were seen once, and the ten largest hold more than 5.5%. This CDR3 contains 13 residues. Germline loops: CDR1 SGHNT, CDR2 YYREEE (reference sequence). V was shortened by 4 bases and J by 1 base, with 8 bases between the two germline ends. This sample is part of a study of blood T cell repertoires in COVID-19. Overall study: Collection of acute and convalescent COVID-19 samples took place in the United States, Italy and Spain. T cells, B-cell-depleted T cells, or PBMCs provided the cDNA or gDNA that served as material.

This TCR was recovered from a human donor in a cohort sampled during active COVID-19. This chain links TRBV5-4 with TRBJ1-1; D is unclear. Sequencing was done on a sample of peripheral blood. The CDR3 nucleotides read TGTGCCAGCAGCAAGAGGGAGAACACTGAAGCTTTCTTT. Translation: CASSKRENTEAFF.